This TCR beta chain was obtained from a study of blood T cell dynamics during melanoma immunotherapy. Study as a whole: Standard first-line treatment here was pembrolizumab or nivolumab plus ipilimumab in metastatic melanoma.

This clone was seen a few times. Regarding time point: pre-treatment baseline. From germline, CDR1 is LNHDA and CDR2 SQIVND (reference sequence). This CDR3 region has 14 residues. V lost 5 bases and J lost 3; bases outside the gene matches: 5. The data were produced by immunoSEQ multiplex PCR, yet TCRdb's version contains in-frame clones alone and is incomplete. The table includes around 26,000 clones, around nine tenths detected once. This receptor was identified in a human donor with melanoma. The gene calls are TRBV19 and TRBJ2-7; TRBD1 aligns across 9 bases. Sample: blood, taken from a patient treated with checkpoint blockade. This chain's CDR3 is CASSFGQGYYEQYF. In DNA form, the CDR3 reads TGTGCCAGTAGTTTCGGACAGGGGTACTACGAGCAGTACTTC. Full variable domain (outside the CDR3, taken from reference TRBV19 and TRBJ2-7): DGGITQSPKYLFRKEGQNVTLSCEQNLNHDAMYWYRQDPGQGLRLIYYSQIVNDFQKGDIAEGYSVSREKKESFPLTVTSAQKNPTAFYLCASSFGQGYYEQYFGPGTRLTVT.